The T cell receptor (beta chain) described here comes from a study of CD8 T cells in ankylosing spondylitis. Study-wide points: What appeared characteristic of ankylosing spondylitis blood was a TCR beta motif of eight highly homologous variants. Prior work had noted some motif variants in reactive arthritis blood and synovial fluid.

This CDR3 is 17 amino acids long. Germline V lookup: CDR1 MDHEN, CDR2 SYDVKM. Trimming took 4 bases from V and 8 from J; bases not matched to a gene: 14. Regarding this clonotype: The antigen is undetermined.

Quantitative barcoded 5'-RACE was used to prepare TCR beta libraries. Using its own MiXCR run on the 5' RACE reads, TCRdb lists one record per CDR3 protein. The sample has about 800,000 distinct CDR3 sequences, around 11% seen once. The chain combines TRBV28 with TRBJ2-1; 10 bases match TRBD1. The sequencing input was blood, either unsorted or a sorted T cell fraction (not recorded which). The receptor comes from a male donor with ankylosing spondylitis. The CDR3 DNA reads as TGTGCCAGCAGTTCCCTAAAGGGACAGGGGAATTGGCATGAGCAGTTCTTC. Its protein is CASSSLKGQGNWHEQFF.